Listed below are T cell receptor beta chains from one sample, sequenced in a study of T cell responses to AZD1222 COVID-19 vaccine. TCRdb's copy holds only in-frame clones and misses some; the assay was immunoSEQ multiplex PCR. The sample has around 100,000 clones; about 87% are singletons. The sample in question was peripheral blood, obtained on day 0 of AZD1222 vaccination. The receptor set was obtained from an adult in good health. Both conserved end residues are part of each CDR3. The size field is filled for only some rows; it gives once, few, many or a size class.

j_call v_call cdr3_length clone_size cdr3_aa
TRBJ2-5 TRBV7-2 14 . CASSLATGPETQYF
TRBJ1-2 TRBV21-1 17 few CASSKKWRQNRHYGYTF
TRBJ2-7 TRBV10-3 14 . CAIRTSGQSYEQYF
TRBJ2-1 TRBV14 15 . CASSQPGLAGNEQFF
TRBJ2-7 TRBV20-1 14 . CSASTSGLTYEQYF
TRBJ1-1 TRBV7-9 12 . CASSLTRDTAFF
TRBJ1-5 TRBV3-1/TRBV3-2 16 . CASIERGTGQNQPQHF
TRBJ2-1 TRBV10-1 16 . CASSLGLVSSYNEQFF
TRBJ2-7 TRBV5-1 15 . CASSLVGERRYEQYF
TRBJ2-7 TRBV18 17 . CASSPSTGLAESYEQYF
TRBJ2-1 TRBV19 18 . CASSKDPPSGRVGNEQFF
TRBJ2-5 TRBV27 15 . CASSLKAGSRETQYF
TRBJ1-1 TRBV7-2 14 . CASSLEVTNTEAFF
TRBJ2-3 TRBV18 19 . CASSHREAARTLITDTQYF
TRBJ1-1 TRBV11-2 14 . CASSLQGGRTEAFF
TRBJ1-5 TRBV11-2 18 . CASSKSGGGRRFDQPQHF
TRBJ2-1 TRBV7-8 16 . CASSLAGTSGSNEQFF
TRBJ2-1 TRBV7-3 13 . CASSLTSQTEQFF
TRBJ2-1 TRBV15 15 . CAAGPTRISYNEQFF
TRBJ1-1 TRBV6-4 14 . CASSVNGQGSEAFF
TRBJ1-6 TRBV4-3 16 . CASSRSFWAVNSPLHF
TRBJ1-5 TRBV4-1 17 . CASSHDRGQGSNQPQHF
TRBJ2-7 TRBV3-1/TRBV3-2 13 few CASSLRTGGGQYF
TRBJ2-7 TRBV11-2 16 . CASSSARLAEIYEQYF
TRBJ2-5 TRBV7-7 14 . CASSLTGVRETQYF
TRBJ1-6 TRBV28 16 few CASSLPGTAYNSPLHF
TRBJ1-2 TRBV24-1 13 . CATSDAFDRSYTF
TRBJ2-7 TRBV5-1 15 few CASSSGQGSGYEQYF
TRBJ2-7 TRBV27 15 . CASSLLGASKYEQYF
TRBJ1-2 TRBV6-2/TRBV6-3 13 . CASSYRTDYGYTF
TRBJ1-1 TRBV2 13 . CASSEDTNTEAFF
TRBJ1-1 TRBV3-1/TRBV3-2 15 . CASSQVWQGPAEAFF
TRBJ1-3 TRBV5-6 18 . CASSFILNRKSSGNTIYF
TRBJ2-5 TRBV28 14 . CASSLSTPKGSQYF
TRBJ2-3 TRBV4-2 15 once CASSQGRGITDTQYF
TRBJ2-1 TRBV28 17 . CASSSLPGGGATSEQFF
TRBJ1-4 TRBV6-6 14 . CASSSLGPNEKLFF
TRBJ2-1 TRBV7-2 11 . CASTLGNEQFF
TRBJ1-6 TRBV28 15 . CASSSPGTANSPLHF
TRBJ1-1 TRBV27 13 . CASSLSVNTEAFF
TRBJ1-3 TRBV11-2 15 . CASSLAGGYGNTIYF
TRBJ1-1 TRBV6-5 14 . CASSWDTLNTEAFF
TRBJ1-2 TRBV5-1 19 . CASRFIPLGAYVYNYGYTF
TRBJ2-3 TRBV29-1 14 . CSAGGGQGSDTQYF
TRBJ2-1 TRBV29-1 13 . CSVGPVGLTPQFF
TRBJ2-7 TRBV4-1 17 . CASSQDGPGQGSYEQYF
TRBJ1-1 TRBV27 12 . CASSHGGTEAFF
TRBJ2-1 TRBV7-8 13 . CASSSLGADEQFF
TRBJ1-6 TRBV30 16 many CAWSVGAASYNSPLHF